These 8 T cell receptor beta chains were all obtained from the same sample, sequenced in a study of blood T cell repertoires in COVID-19. Some clones are missing from TCRdb's copy, which holds only in-frame ones; the method was immunoSEQ multiplex PCR. The sample includes 270,000 or so clones, roughly 90% of them seen just once. Sequencing was carried out using PBMCs or T cells enriched from blood (not recorded which). All receptors derive from a woman in her thirties or forties with acute COVID-19.

J is TRBJ2-3 and V is TRBV20-1; 8 bases agree with TRBD2. Germline lookup yields CDR1 DFQATT and CDR2 SNEGSKA (reference sequence). This CDR3 is 14 amino acids long. V gave up 3 bases and J gave up 1 base; unmatched junction bases: 3. The CDR3 region is CSASMREGTDTQYF. DNA for the CDR3: TGCAGTGCTAGTATGCGGGAGGGCACAGATACGCAGTATTTT.

The sample holds one count of this clone. J is TRBJ1-1 and V is TRBV9, with 8 bases identical to TRBD1. CDR1 and CDR2 (germline): SGDLS, YYNGEE. With 3 bases clipped from V and 5 bases from J, the junction kept 0 bases outside the gene matches. The CDR3 length is 12 residues. CDR3 sequence reads: CASSGQGTEAFF. The CDR3 DNA reads as TGTGCCAGCAGCGGACAGGGGACTGAAGCTTTCTTT.

This clone occurred once. The DNA of the CDR3 is TGTGCCAGCAGTTTTTCCGTTAATCAGCCCCAGCATTTT. It yields the protein CASSFSVNQPQHF. This rearrangement joins TRBV28 to TRBJ1-5, with D uncertain. CDR1 is MDHEN, CDR2 SYDVKM, per germline. V gave up 3 bases and J gave up 4 bases, with 7 bases separating them. The CDR3 spans 13 residues.

The rearrangement joins TRBV9 to TRBJ1-1; the D gene is possibly TRBD1 (5 bases). Deletions cut 4 bases from V and 4 bases from J, with 11 bases between. This CDR3 contains 13 residues. Germline V lookup: CDR1 SGDLS, CDR2 YYNGEE. The CDR3: CASSRGWVTEAFF. The DNA for the CDR3 is TGTGCCAGCAGCCGGGGGTGGGTCACTGAAGCTTTCTTT.

The chain has TRBV28 and TRBJ2-1, with 9 bases fitting TRBD2. The trim removed 5 bases at V and 9 bases at J, leaving 17 bases unmatched. Germline assignment: CDR1 MDHEN and CDR2 SYDVKM. The CDR3 spans 17 residues. CDR3 coding DNA: TGTGCCAGCAGTCCGACTCTCGGCGGGGGGGCCCAACTTGAGCAGTTCTTC. Protein: CASSPTLGGGAQLEQFF.

The chain links TRBV24-1 to TRBJ1-2; 8 positions match TRBD1. With 4 bases clipped from V and 7 bases from J, the junction kept 10 bases outside the gene matches. CDR3 size: 15 residues. Germline assignment: CDR1 KGHDR and CDR2 SFDVKD. CDR3 residues: CATSDPATGAAGYTF. In nucleotides, the CDR3 is TGTGCCACCAGTGACCCTGCGACAGGGGCGGCTGGCTACACCTTC.

The rearrangement uses TRBV27 and TRBJ1-2, with a possible D match to TRBD1 (5 bases). The CDR3 is made up of 15 amino acids. CDR1 and CDR2 from the germline V gene are MNHEY and SMNVEV (reference sequence). Trimming stripped 5 bases from V and 4 bases from J, with 17 bases between. The CDR3 spells CASSEIKGSLYGYTF. DNA for the CDR3: TGTGCCAGCAGTGAGATTAAGGGGTCCCTCTATGGCTACACCTTC.

The V gene is TRBV28, the J gene TRBJ1-1, with TRBD1 as a possible D gene (6 bases). Trimming removed 11 bases at V and 4 bases at J, with 11 bases between. CDR3 length: 11 amino acids. Germline V CDR1 and CDR2: MDHEN, SYDVKM. CDR3 nucleotide sequence: TGTGCCTCGACAGGTCCCACTGAAGCTTTCTTT. Residues: CASTGPTEAFF. Together with reference TRBV28 and TRBJ1-1, the CDR3 gives the full variable domain: DVKVTQSSRYLVKRTGEKVFLECVQDMDHENMFWYRQDPGLGLRLIYFSYDVKMKEKGDIPEGYSVSREKKERFSLILESASTNQTSMYLCASTGPTEAFFGQGTRLTVV.